This paragraph reports one T cell receptor (beta chain). What it binds is unknown. This specimen comes from a study of graft-versus-host responses after intestinal transplantation. Whole-study context: Among the recipients, all got anti-thymocyte globulin induction and then tacrolimus and steroids for roughly three years.

This CDR3 has 15 residues. Germline V gives CDR1 SGHNT, CDR2 YYREEE (reference sequence). The V end lost 4 bases, the J end lost 0 bases, and 13 bases lay between the germline ends. Measured with immunoSEQ multiplex PCR; TCRdb has only the in-frame clones, and not every one. The profile shows about 86,000 clones, about 87% of them singletons. The receptor's source is a human donor who was the organ donor for an intestinal transplant. Sequencing was performed on unstimulated CD4+ T cells sorted from spleen or lymph node cells, taken before transplant. The chain employs TRBV5-4 and TRBJ1-2; D gene ambiguous. CDR3 region: CASSPQADTNYGYTF. For the CDR3, the DNA is TGTGCCAGCAGCCCTCAGGCTGACACTAACTATGGCTACACCTTC.